This is a list of T cell receptor beta chains from one sample in a study of cytomegalovirus exposure and HLA in healthy donors. Using immunoSEQ multiplex PCR, the repertoire was profiled, and TCRdb retains in-frame clones only, with some absent. This sample carries some 130,000 clones, over 60% of them seen once, and the ten largest clones take around 0.92%. The sequencing sample was made of PBMCs. All receptors derive from a human donor in good health. CDR3s include the opening cysteine and the closing phenylalanine or tryptophan. D genes are given only for firm matches. Not all rows give a size; the values are once, few, many and, for expanded clones, a class.

clone size,D gene,V gene,J gene,CDR3 protein,CDR3 DNA
NA,NA,TRBV7-9,TRBJ1-1,CASSLRLTPNRNTEAFF,TGTGCCAGCAGCTTAAGGCTGACCCCCAACAGGAACACTGAAGCTTTCTTT
NA,TRBD1,TRBV2,TRBJ2-6,CASSEQGQGAGANVLTF,TGTGCCAGCAGTGAACAAGGACAGGGGGCTGGGGCCAACGTCCTGACTTTC
NA,TRBD1,TRBV5-1,TRBJ1-2,CASSRETGLYGYTF,TGCGCCAGCAGCAGGGAGACAGGGCTCTATGGCTACACCTTC
NA,NA,TRBV6-5,TRBJ1-1,CASSYGRRDTEAFF,TGTGCCAGCAGTTACGGGCGGAGGGACACTGAAGCTTTCTTT
few,TRBD1,TRBV6-1,TRBJ1-6,CASSDRQGIGSPLHF,TGTGCCAGCAGTGACAGACAGGGAATAGGCTCACCCCTCCACTTT
NA,NA,TRBV27,TRBJ1-5,CASSVRGDSNQPQHF,TGTGCCAGCAGTGTAAGGGGTGATAGCAATCAGCCCCAGCATTTT
NA,NA,TRBV6-5,TRBJ1-4,CASSLSFATNEKLFF,TGTGCCAGCAGCCTATCTTTTGCAACTAATGAAAAACTGTTTTTT
NA,TRBD2,TRBV15,TRBJ2-4,CATGSPGRVAKNIQYF,TGTGCCACCGGCAGCCCAGGGAGGGTAGCCAAAAACATTCAGTACTTC
once,TRBD2,TRBV7-8,TRBJ2-3,CASSPIRLAGEDTQYF,TGTGCCAGCAGCCCTATACGACTAGCGGGGGAAGATACGCAGTATTTT
NA,TRBD1,TRBV28,TRBJ1-4,CASRTTGGDEKLFF,TGTGCCAGCAGAACGACAGGGGGCGATGAAAAACTGTTTTTT
NA,NA,TRBV6-6,TRBJ1-2,CASSYKRGDYGYTF,TGTGCCAGCAGTTATAAGCGCGGGGACTATGGCTACACCTTC
NA,TRBD1,TRBV6-4,TRBJ1-6,CASSQDRGNSPLHF,TGTGCCAGCTCTCAGGACAGGGGGAATTCACCCCTCCACTTT
NA,NA,TRBV6-9,TRBJ1-5,CASSYAENNQPQHF,TGTGCCAGCAGTTACGCGGAAAACAATCAGCCCCAGCATTTT
NA,NA,TRBV6-5,TRBJ1-2,CASRHDLTTNYGYTF,TGTGCCAGCAGACATGATCTTACTACCAACTATGGCTACACCTTC
NA,TRBD2,TRBV19,TRBJ2-1,CASSRSGGHNEQFF,TGTGCCAGTAGTAGGAGCGGGGGTCACAATGAGCAGTTCTTC
once,TRBD1,TRBV4-2,TRBJ2-2,CASSHSDRGSPGELFF,TGTGCCAGCAGCCATTCTGACAGGGGGAGTCCCGGGGAGCTGTTTTTT
NA,NA,TRBV11-2,TRBJ2-3,CASSLEAGTTDTQYF,TGTGCCAGCAGCTTAGAGGCCGGGACTACAGATACGCAGTATTTT
NA,NA,TRBV5-6,TRBJ2-3,CASSLSRSTDTQYF,TGTGCCAGCAGCTTGAGCCGTAGCACAGATACGCAGTATTTT
once,NA,TRBV19,TRBJ1-1,CASSQTGNTEAFF,TGTGCCAGTAGTCAGACAGGGAACACTGAAGCTTTCTTT
NA,NA,TRBV27,TRBJ1-1,CASSYGPRVMNTEAFF,TGTGCCAGCAGTTACGGACCGAGGGTCATGAACACTGAAGCTTTCTTT
NA,NA,TRBV28,TRBJ1-2,CASSLKRDYGYTF,TGTGCCAGCAGTTTAAAGAGAGACTATGGCTACACCTTC
NA,NA,TRBV11-2,TRBJ2-7,CATSGLAQSYEQYF,TGTGCCACCTCTGGGCTAGCGCAGTCCTACGAGCAGTACTTC
once,TRBD1,TRBV5-4,TRBJ1-2,CASSSTAGTGGYTF,TGTGCCAGCAGCTCAACCGCCGGGACAGGCGGCTACACCTTC
NA,TRBD2,TRBV7-8,TRBJ2-2,CASSLLRGGGSGELFF,TGTGCCAGCAGCTTACTGCGGGGGGGCGGGTCCGGGGAGCTGTTTTTT
NA,TRBD1,TRBV28,TRBJ2-3,CASSLRQGPLTDTQYF,TGTGCCAGCAGTTTACGACAGGGCCCCCTCACAGATACGCAGTATTTT
NA,NA,TRBV6-1,TRBJ2-7,CASSSGGSYEQYF,TGTGCCAGCAGTTCAGGGGGGTCCTACGAGCAGTACTTC
NA,NA,TRBV29-1,TRBJ1-2,CSVEDLRVDYGYTF,TGCAGCGTTGAAGATCTGCGGGTGGACTATGGCTACACCTTC
NA,TRBD1,TRBV5-5,TRBJ1-2,CASSLDTGDSLYGYTF,TGTGCCAGCAGCTTGGATACAGGGGATAGTCTGTATGGCTACACCTTC
NA,NA,TRBV28,TRBJ1-1,CASRPTPAITEAFF,TGTGCCAGCAGGCCAACCCCAGCGATCACTGAAGCTTTCTTT
NA,NA,TRBV28,TRBJ1-1,CASSLVEVLNTEAFF,TGTGCCAGCAGTTTAGTAGAGGTACTGAACACTGAAGCTTTCTTT
NA,TRBD1,TRBV5-1,TRBJ1-1,CASSYQPGTGAGNTEAFF,TGCGCCAGCAGTTACCAACCCGGGACAGGGGCCGGGAACACTGAAGCTTTCTTT
NA,TRBD2,TRBV7-8,TRBJ2-5,CASSPRRLARTGTQYF,TGTGCCAGCAGCCCAAGAAGACTAGCGAGGACGGGGACCCAGTACTTC
NA,NA,TRBV5-5,TRBJ1-1,CASSVGLPGTEAFF,TGTGCCAGCAGCGTTGGACTGCCGGGCACTGAAGCTTTCTTT
NA,NA,TRBV5-1,TRBJ1-1,CASSLRMKGAEAFF,TGCGCCAGCAGCTTGAGAATGAAGGGGGCTGAAGCTTTCTTT
once,TRBD2,TRBV9,TRBJ2-1,CASSGRTSGGRKDNEQFF,TGTGCCAGCAGCGGGAGGACTAGCGGGGGGCGGAAAGACAATGAGCAGTTCTTC
NA,NA,TRBV19,TRBJ1-2,CASSTLARDLLSNYGYTF,TGTGCCAGTAGTACCTTGGCGCGGGACCTACTCTCTAACTATGGCTACACCTTC
few,TRBD2,TRBV28,TRBJ2-7,CASRAAGVGIEQYF,TGTGCCAGCAGGGCCGCGGGGGTAGGGATCGAGCAGTACTTC